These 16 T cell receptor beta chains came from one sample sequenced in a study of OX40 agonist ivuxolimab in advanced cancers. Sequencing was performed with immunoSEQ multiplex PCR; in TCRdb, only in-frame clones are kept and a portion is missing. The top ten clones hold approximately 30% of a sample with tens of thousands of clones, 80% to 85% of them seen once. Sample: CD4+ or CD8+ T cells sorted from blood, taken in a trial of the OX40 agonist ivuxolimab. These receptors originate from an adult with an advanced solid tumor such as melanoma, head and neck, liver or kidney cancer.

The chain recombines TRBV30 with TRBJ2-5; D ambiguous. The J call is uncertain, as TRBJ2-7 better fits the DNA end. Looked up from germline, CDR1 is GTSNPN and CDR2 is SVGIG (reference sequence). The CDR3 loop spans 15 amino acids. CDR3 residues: CAWSVGLRVFYEQYF. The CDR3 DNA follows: TGTGCCTGGAGTGTAGGGTTAAGGGTATTCTACGAGCAGTACTTC.

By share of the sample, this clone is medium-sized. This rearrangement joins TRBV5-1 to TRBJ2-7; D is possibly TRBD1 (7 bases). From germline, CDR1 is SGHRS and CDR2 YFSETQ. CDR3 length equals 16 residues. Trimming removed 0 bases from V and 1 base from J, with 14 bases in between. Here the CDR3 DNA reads TGCGCCAGCAGCTTGGCCCCCGCAGGGGGGTCCTACGAGCAGTACTTC. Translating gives CASSLAPAGGSYEQYF.

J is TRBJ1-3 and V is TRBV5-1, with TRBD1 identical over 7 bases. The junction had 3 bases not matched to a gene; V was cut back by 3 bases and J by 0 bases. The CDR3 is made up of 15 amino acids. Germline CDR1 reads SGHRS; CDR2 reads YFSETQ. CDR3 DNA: TGCGCCAGCAGCTCTACAGGGGACTCTGGAAACACCATATATTTT. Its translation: CASSSTGDSGNTIYF.

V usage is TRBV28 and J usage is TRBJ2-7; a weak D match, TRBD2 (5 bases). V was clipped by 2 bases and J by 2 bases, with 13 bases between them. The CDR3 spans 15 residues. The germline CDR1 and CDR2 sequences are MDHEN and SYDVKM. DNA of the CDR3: TGTGCCAGCAGTTTACAAATGAGCGGAACCTACGAGCAGTACTTC. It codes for CASSLQMSGTYEQYF.

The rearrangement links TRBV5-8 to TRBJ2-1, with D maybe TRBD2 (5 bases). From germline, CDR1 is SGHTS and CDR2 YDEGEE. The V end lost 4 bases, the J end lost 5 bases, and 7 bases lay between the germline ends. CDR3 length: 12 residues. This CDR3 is CASSPRDNEQFF. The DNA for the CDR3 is TGTGCCAGCAGCCCGCGGGACAATGAGCAGTTCTTC.

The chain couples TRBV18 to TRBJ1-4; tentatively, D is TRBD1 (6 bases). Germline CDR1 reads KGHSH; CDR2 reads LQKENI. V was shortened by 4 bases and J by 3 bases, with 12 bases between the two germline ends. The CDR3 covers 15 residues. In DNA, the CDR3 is TGTGCCAGCTCACGGGGGGGCTCGGCTAATGAAAAACTGTTTTTT. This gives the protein CASSRGGSANEKLFF.

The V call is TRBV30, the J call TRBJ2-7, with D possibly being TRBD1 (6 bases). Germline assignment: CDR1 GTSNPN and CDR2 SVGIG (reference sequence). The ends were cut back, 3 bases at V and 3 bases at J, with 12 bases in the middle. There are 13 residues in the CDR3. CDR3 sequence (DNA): TGTGCCTGGAGAGATACAGGGTACTACGAGCAGTACTTC. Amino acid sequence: CAWRDTGYYEQYF.

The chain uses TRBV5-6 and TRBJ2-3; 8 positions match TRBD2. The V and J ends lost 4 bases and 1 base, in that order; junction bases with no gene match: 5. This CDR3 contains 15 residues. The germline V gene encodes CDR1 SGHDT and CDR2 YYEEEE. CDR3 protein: CASSRRRGGTDTQYF. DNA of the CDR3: TGTGCCAGCAGCCGCCGGCGGGGGGGCACAGATACGCAGTATTTT.

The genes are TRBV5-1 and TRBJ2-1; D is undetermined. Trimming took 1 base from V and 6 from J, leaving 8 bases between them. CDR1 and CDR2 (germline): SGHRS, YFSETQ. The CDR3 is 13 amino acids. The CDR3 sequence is CASSLIGINEQFF. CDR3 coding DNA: TGCGCCAGCAGCTTGATTGGAATCAATGAGCAGTTCTTC.

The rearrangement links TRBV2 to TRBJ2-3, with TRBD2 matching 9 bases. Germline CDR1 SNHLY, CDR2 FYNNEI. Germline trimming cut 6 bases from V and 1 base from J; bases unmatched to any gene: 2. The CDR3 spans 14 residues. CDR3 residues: CASRERGGTDTQYF. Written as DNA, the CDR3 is TGTGCCAGCAGGGAGCGGGGGGGCACAGATACGCAGTATTTT.

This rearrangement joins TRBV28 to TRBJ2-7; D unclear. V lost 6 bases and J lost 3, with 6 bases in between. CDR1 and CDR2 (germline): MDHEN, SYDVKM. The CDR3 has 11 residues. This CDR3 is CASSSHYEQYF. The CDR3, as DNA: TGTGCCAGCAGCTCTCACTACGAGCAGTACTTC.

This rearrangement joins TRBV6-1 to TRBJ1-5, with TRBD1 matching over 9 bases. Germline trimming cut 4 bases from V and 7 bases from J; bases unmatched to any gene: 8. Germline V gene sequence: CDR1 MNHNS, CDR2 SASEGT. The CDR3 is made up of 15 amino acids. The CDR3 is CASSVNRGQGQPQHF. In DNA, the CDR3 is TGTGCCAGCAGTGTAAACAGGGGGCAGGGGCAGCCCCAGCATTTT.

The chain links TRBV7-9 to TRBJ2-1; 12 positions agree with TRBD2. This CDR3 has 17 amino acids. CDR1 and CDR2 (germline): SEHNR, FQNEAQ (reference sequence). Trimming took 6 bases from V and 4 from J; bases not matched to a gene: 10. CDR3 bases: TGTGCCAGCAGTCCCTGGGAGACTAGCGGGGGTTACAATGAGCAGTTCTTC. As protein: CASSPWETSGGYNEQFF.

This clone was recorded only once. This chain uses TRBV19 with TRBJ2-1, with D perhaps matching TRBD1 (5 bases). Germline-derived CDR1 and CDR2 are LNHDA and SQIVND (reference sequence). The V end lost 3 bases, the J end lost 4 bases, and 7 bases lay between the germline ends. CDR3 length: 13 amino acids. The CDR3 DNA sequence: TGTGCCAGTAGTATGACAGAATACAATGAGCAGTTCTTC. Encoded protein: CASSMTEYNEQFF.

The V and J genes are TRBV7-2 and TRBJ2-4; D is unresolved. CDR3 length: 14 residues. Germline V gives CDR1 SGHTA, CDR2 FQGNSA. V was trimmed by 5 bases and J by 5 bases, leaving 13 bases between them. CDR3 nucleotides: TGTGCCAGCAGCCCAAATCCGGGTCAAAACATTCAGTACTTC. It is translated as CASSPNPGQNIQYF.

This CDR3 is CAISGDREQPQHF. CDR3 nucleotides: TGTGCCATCAGTGGGGACAGGGAACAGCCCCAGCATTTT. This sequence joins TRBV10-3 and TRBJ1-5, with 9 bases fitting TRBD1. With V trimmed by 4 bases and J by 7 bases, 2 bases remained unmatched. Per germline, CDR1 ENHRY and CDR2 SYGVKD. The CDR3 is made up of 13 amino acids.